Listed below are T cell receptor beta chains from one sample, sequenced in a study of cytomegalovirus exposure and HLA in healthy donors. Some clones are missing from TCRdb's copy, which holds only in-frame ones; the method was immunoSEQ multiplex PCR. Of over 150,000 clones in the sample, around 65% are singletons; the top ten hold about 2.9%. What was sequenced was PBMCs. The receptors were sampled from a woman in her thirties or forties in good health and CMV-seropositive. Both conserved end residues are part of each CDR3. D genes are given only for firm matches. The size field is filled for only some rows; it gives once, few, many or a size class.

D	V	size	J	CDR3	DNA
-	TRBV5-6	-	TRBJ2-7	CASSLVAGSYEQYF	TGTGCCAGCAGCTTGGTTGCCGGCTCCTACGAGCAGTACTTC
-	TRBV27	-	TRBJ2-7	CASRLSGANEQYF	TGTGCCAGCAGACTGTCGGGAGCGAACGAGCAGTACTTC
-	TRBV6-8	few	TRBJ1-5	CASSYGQGPGQPQNF	TGTGCCAGCAGTTACGGTCAGGGGCCGGGTCAGCCCCAGAATTTT
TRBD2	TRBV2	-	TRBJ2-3	CASSSDRTSGAVTDTQYF	TGTGCCAGCAGCTCTGATAGGACTAGCGGGGCCGTCACAGATACGCAGTATTTT
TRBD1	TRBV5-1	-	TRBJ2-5	CASSSQGAKETQYF	TGCGCCAGCAGCTCACAGGGGGCAAAGGAGACCCAGTACTTC
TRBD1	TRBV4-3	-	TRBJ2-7	CASSQEGGRFYEQYF	TGCGCCAGCAGCCAAGAAGGGGGCCGATTCTACGAGCAGTACTTC
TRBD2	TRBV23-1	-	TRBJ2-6	CASLEAGERFSGANVLTF	TGCGCCAGTCTAGAAGCGGGAGAGCGGTTCTCTGGGGCCAACGTCCTGACTTTC
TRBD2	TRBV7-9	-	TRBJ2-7	CASSLALGTIYEQYF	TGTGCCAGCAGCTTAGCTTTGGGGACTATCTACGAGCAGTACTTC
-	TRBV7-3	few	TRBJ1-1	CASSSGENTEAFF	TGTGCCAGCAGCTCCGGGGAAAACACTGAAGCTTTCTTT
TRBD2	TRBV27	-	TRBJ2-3	CASSFNSGRFRTDTQYF	TGTGCCAGCAGTTTTAACAGCGGGAGGTTCCGCACAGATACGCAGTATTTT
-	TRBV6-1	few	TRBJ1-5	CASRGEIQPQHF	TGTGCCAGTAGAGGTGAGATTCAGCCCCAGCATTTT
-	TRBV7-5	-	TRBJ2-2	CARNPTQIRQGRSNTGELFF	TGTGCCAGAAACCCCACTCAAATCCGACAGGGGCGTTCGAACACCGGGGAGCTGTTTTTT
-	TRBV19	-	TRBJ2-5	CASRPRGLGEEQYF	TGTGCCAGTAGGCCCAGGGGATTGGGTGAAGAGCAGTACTTC
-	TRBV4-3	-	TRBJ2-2	CANSQFPGGHTGELFF	TGCGCCAACAGCCAGTTCCCCGGGGGACACACCGGGGAGCTGTTTTTT
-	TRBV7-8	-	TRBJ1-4	CASSSRWGSNEKLFF	TGTGCCAGCAGCTCTCGGTGGGGCAGTAATGAAAAACTGTTTTTT
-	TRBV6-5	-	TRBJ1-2	CASRPDRDYGYTF	TGTGCCAGCAGACCAGACAGAGACTATGGCTACACCTTC
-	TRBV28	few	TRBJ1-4	CASSVRVNEKLFF	TGTGCCAGCAGTGTCAGGGTTAATGAAAAACTGTTTTTT
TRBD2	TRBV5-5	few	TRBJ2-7	CASSPRQGLLAGAPYEQYF	TGTGCCAGCAGCCCACGACAGGGTCTCCTAGCGGGAGCCCCCTACGAGCAGTACTTC